Listed here is a single T cell receptor beta chain. This clone was seen more than once but under ten times. Its antigen is currently not known. No quality values exist for individual bases; no much larger clone is one base distant. Taken with the paper, the label for time point translates to: cycle 4 day 1 (C4D1), after 5 to 7 weeks of nivolumab. Every trial patient had relapsed after autologous stem cell transplantation, and cohorts A, B and C differed in prior brentuximab vedotin exposure. A total of 50 to 70 patients with relapsed/refractory classical Hodgkin lymphoma made up the trial cohort, and each patient's best overall response was complete response, partial response or progressive disease. Single-agent nivolumab was administered to trial patients in the multi-cohort phase II CheckMate 205 trial. An independent review committee assessed best overall response using the 2007 International Working Group response criteria. Trial PBMCs were collected immediately before nivolumab initiation (C1D1) and during therapy at cycle 2 day 1 and cycle 4 day 1. Peripheral blood was collected in 8 mL Vacutainer Cell Preparation Tubes, from which PBMCs were isolated by centrifugation and then cryopreserved.

The data were taken from a study of PD-1 blockade in classical Hodgkin lymphoma (dated by TCRdb to the early 2020s). Background for the entire study: Nivolumab dosing was 3 mg/kg intravenously every 2 weeks, continuing until either disease progression or unacceptable toxicity. A peripheral blood immune signature of response to PD-1 blockade in classical Hodgkin lymphoma was defined using TCR beta sequencing and CyTOF. Here is what the overall study found, with its caveats: The study was restricted to a single clinical trial cohort, and the causes of repertoire differences, possibly disease activity or prior therapy, were left undefined. Baseline TCR diversity was reported to be lower in newly diagnosed patients than in healthy donors and to be lower still in relapsed/refractory patients. By C4D1, a significant rise was seen in CD4+ TCR diversity but not in CD8+ TCR diversity (p=0.0027 vs p=0.16), and the rise was most apparent among complete responders (p=0.02). Trial patients with a complete response had baseline diversity similar to that of newly diagnosed patients, while partial responders and progressors had significantly lower diversity. Diversity was lower in patients who began nivolumab less than 1 year after ASCT, so these patients were left out of later analyses to avoid confounding by immune reconstitution.

CDR1 GTSNPN and CDR2 SVGIG were looked up in the germline V gene (reference sequence). The CDR3 contains 13 residues, cysteine and phenylalanine counted. Only the CDR3 portion is preserved as DNA: 39 bases, with reading frame beginning at the first base. Trimming removed 0 bases from V and 1 base from J, leaving 6 bases between the germline ends. Genomic DNA was isolated using the Qiagen DNeasy kit from unsorted PBMCs as well as from negatively selected CD4+ and CD8+ fractions. TCR beta CDR3 regions were amplified by immunoSEQ multiplex PCR using primers annealing to V and J segments. A synthetic immune receptor repertoire was used to minimize amplification bias, and any remaining bias was removed computationally after sequencing. Per the authors' processing: Custom Python scripts were used to quantify repertoire diversity as the Shannon entropy index. Unsorted, CD4+ and CD8+ repertoires were examined separately, except in combined analyses, for which CD4+ and CD8+ sequences were merged in silico. A clone counted as expanded when the clone's frequency after treatment rose at least 2-fold relative to C1D1, and clones undetected at baseline were given a pseudocount of 0.5. Clones with 0 or 1 copy at C1D1 were classified as singleton clones, and clones with 2 or more copies were classified as non-singleton clones. Clones expanded in unsorted samples were labelled as CD4+, CD8+ or unknown by matching protein sequences in sorted samples from the same patient. Wilcoxon tests on paired samples were used to test changes in diversity from C1D1 to C4D1. What TCRdb holds here is the immuneACCESS table cut down to in-frame rearrangements. Part of the clones is not present; checked against another copy, under half of the missing clones reflect an unresolved V gene, and the others are unexplained. The DNA was the basis for D and trimming; V, J and clone size are from that table. A total of fewer than 100,000 clones appear in this sample, about 92% of them only once. The top ten clones comprise roughly 2% of the sample.

The rearranged segments are TRBV30 and TRBJ1-1, with the D gene too uncertain to name. Sequenced here: peripheral blood mononuclear cells (PBMCs), sampled before the fourth cycle of nivolumab. The clonotype was recovered from a human donor with classical Hodgkin lymphoma. CDR3 sequence: CAWSVRANTEAFF. The DNA reads as follows: TGTGCCTGGAGTGTGAGGGCGAACACTGAAGCTTTCTTT.